This T cell receptor beta chain was identified during a study of T cells in Graves' hyperthyroidism and ophthalmopathy. Germline V CDR1 and CDR2: MNHEY, SVGEGT. Trimming removed 8 bases from V and 0 bases from J, with 16 bases in between. The CDR3 is 15 amino acids. Amplification yielded TCR beta CDR3 regions, with RNA transcripts as the source. First-round RT-PCR targeting the TCR CDR3 was performed with the HTBI primer set. TCRdb re-derived calls from the multiplex PCR reads in MiXCR, one entry per CDR3 protein. The sample has 300,000 to 450,000 distinct CDR3 sequences, 15% to 20% seen once; the top ten hold around a sixth. This clonotype was recorded many times.

J is TRBJ1-1 and V is TRBV6-2 or TRBV6-3; D might be TRBD1 (5 bases). The sequencing input was blood. The sequence was obtained from a woman between 35 and 50 years old with Graves' ophthalmopathy. The CDR3 spells CASGPRAVMNTEAFF. CDR3 DNA: TGTGCCAGCGGCCCCAGGGCAGTTATGAACACTGAAGCTTTCTTT.